Listed below are T cell receptor beta chains from one sample, sequenced in a study of T cell responses to AZD1222 COVID-19 vaccine. Libraries were prepared by immunoSEQ multiplex PCR; TCRdb keeps only in-frame clonotypes and omits some of them. The data show 150,000 to 200,000 clones, approximately 95% seen once. This specimen consisted of peripheral blood, obtained on day 0 of AZD1222 vaccination. The receptors here all came from an adult in good health. The conserved cysteine and the conserved F or W are not part of the CDR3 here. Fields, in order: V gene, D gene, J gene, CDR3 protein. A D gene is named only where the DNA matches it firmly.

v_gene: TRBV5-1; d_gene: NA; j_gene: TRBJ2-1; CDR3aa: ASSLVPGLRVPPNEQF
v_gene: TRBV27; d_gene: TRBD1; j_gene: TRBJ1-4; CDR3aa: ASSLTDRVQEKLF
v_gene: TRBV2; d_gene: TRBD1; j_gene: TRBJ1-5; CDR3aa: ASSGDRGPYSNQPQH
v_gene: TRBV5-6; d_gene: NA; j_gene: TRBJ2-1; CDR3aa: ASTEGLTSSEQF
v_gene: TRBV6-6; d_gene: TRBD1; j_gene: TRBJ1-5; CDR3aa: ASSNGQGAVQPQH
v_gene: TRBV12-5; d_gene: NA; j_gene: TRBJ1-1; CDR3aa: ASVEQGRETEAF
v_gene: TRBV19; d_gene: NA; j_gene: TRBJ2-5; CDR3aa: ASSTGQTTQY
v_gene: TRBV5-1; d_gene: NA; j_gene: TRBJ2-7; CDR3aa: ASSFSGVLGEQY
v_gene: TRBV6-5; d_gene: NA; j_gene: TRBJ2-7; CDR3aa: ASIPREDYYEQY
v_gene: TRBV19; d_gene: NA; j_gene: TRBJ1-5; CDR3aa: AIRDKDSNQPQH
v_gene: TRBV4-2; d_gene: TRBD1; j_gene: TRBJ1-2; CDR3aa: ASSPTGTGGGTYGYT
v_gene: TRBV19; d_gene: TRBD1; j_gene: TRBJ1-5; CDR3aa: ASSTGQGKGNQPQH
v_gene: TRBV19; d_gene: NA; j_gene: TRBJ1-3; CDR3aa: ASSTTGGNPGNTIY
v_gene: TRBV5-5; d_gene: NA; j_gene: TRBJ1-2; CDR3aa: ASSFRILGYT
v_gene: TRBV12-3/TRBV12-4; d_gene: NA; j_gene: TRBJ1-1; CDR3aa: ASSLGQVLAF
v_gene: TRBV5-4; d_gene: NA; j_gene: TRBJ2-1; CDR3aa: ASSSWRANEQF
v_gene: TRBV19; d_gene: NA; j_gene: TRBJ2-7; CDR3aa: ASSIGTPGTYEQY
v_gene: TRBV19; d_gene: NA; j_gene: TRBJ1-2; CDR3aa: ASSIDRALWDGYT
v_gene: TRBV28; d_gene: TRBD2; j_gene: TRBJ2-2; CDR3aa: ASSLWGSGRLNGELF
v_gene: TRBV28; d_gene: TRBD1; j_gene: TRBJ2-5; CDR3aa: ATSARQGVWKTQY
v_gene: TRBV6-5; d_gene: NA; j_gene: TRBJ1-2; CDR3aa: ASSYSLSGGYGYT
v_gene: TRBV5-1; d_gene: TRBD1; j_gene: TRBJ1-3; CDR3aa: ASSAGQGASGNTIY
v_gene: TRBV4-2; d_gene: TRBD2; j_gene: TRBJ2-1; CDR3aa: ASSQEREGGNEQF